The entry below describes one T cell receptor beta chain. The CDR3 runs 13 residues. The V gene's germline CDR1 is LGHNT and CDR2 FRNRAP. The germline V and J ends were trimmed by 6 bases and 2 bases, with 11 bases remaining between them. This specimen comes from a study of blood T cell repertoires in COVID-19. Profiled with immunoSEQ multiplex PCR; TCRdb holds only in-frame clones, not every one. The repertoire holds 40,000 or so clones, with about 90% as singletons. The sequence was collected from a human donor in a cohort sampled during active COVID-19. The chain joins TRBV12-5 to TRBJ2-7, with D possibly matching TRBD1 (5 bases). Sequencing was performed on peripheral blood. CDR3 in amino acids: CASGPDSAYEQYF. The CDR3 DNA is TGTGCTAGTGGACCCGACAGCGCCTACGAGCAGTACTTC.